This section outlines one T cell receptor (beta chain) sequence together with its context. The V gene's germline CDR1 is SGHTA and CDR2 FQGTGA. The length of the CDR3 is 13 residues. The ends were cut back, 5 bases at V and 1 base at J, with 8 bases in the middle. The entry originates in a study of cytomegalovirus exposure and HLA in healthy donors. In the PCR, 60 Vbeta and 13 Jbeta primers were used. Authors' methods: Later work found 65 million to 90 million unique TCR beta chains, with about 10 million shared. Assay: immunoSEQ multiplex PCR; the TCRdb copy retains only in-frame clones and omits some. Clone size and V and J calls were adopted from that table, with D and trimming inferred from the DNA. This repertoire includes about 140,000 clones.

Material for sequencing was PBMCs. The clonotype originates from a woman younger than 30 in good health and CMV-seronegative. This rearrangement joins TRBV7-3 to TRBJ1-1; D unclear. CDR3 region: CASSPTPNTEAFF. For the CDR3, the DNA is TGTGCCAGCAGCCCCACACCGAACACTGAAGCTTTCTTT.